What follows are 7 T cell receptor beta chains derived from one specimen sequenced in a study of T cells in Graves' hyperthyroidism and ophthalmopathy. The source material, RNA transcripts, was used to amplify TCR beta CDR3 regions. The primer set for the first-round RT-PCR of the TCR CDR3 was HTBI. TCRdb itself ran the multiplex PCR reads through MiXCR, one entry per CDR3 protein. Of 300,000 or so distinct CDR3 sequences in the sample, around a sixth are singletons; the top ten hold 45% to 55%. Sequenced: blood. The receptor set was obtained from a woman aged 50 to 60 with Graves' hyperthyroidism.

The rearrangement links TRBV6-5 to TRBJ1-1; TRBD1 is a possible D gene (6 bases). V was clipped by 8 bases and J by 5 bases, with 21 bases between them. Germline-derived CDR1 and CDR2 are MNHEY and SVGAGI. There are 15 residues in the CDR3. The CDR3 is CASGYLPGVLTEAFF. The CDR3 DNA follows: TGTGCCAGCGGGTACTTACCAGGGGTTTTAACTGAAGCTTTCTTT.

This clonotype has only a few counts. V gene TRBV5-5 combines with J gene TRBJ1-6; D ambiguous. The germline V gene encodes CDR1 SGHKS and CDR2 YYEKEE (reference sequence). Trimming pared 6 bases from V and 4 bases from J, leaving 8 bases between. There are 13 residues in the CDR3. The CDR3 DNA sequence: TGTGCCAGCACCGATTCGTATAATTCACCCCTCCACTTT. This gives the protein CASTDSYNSPLHF.

The V gene is TRBV12-3 or TRBV12-4, the J gene TRBJ1-5; 9 bases are shared with TRBD1. The CDR3 covers 16 residues. V gave up 5 bases and J gave up 1 base; unmatched junction bases: 6. The CDR3 DNA reads as TGTGCCAGCAGTACAGGGGGCCAGGGGAGCAATCAGCCCCAGCATTTT. Translation: CASSTGGQGSNQPQHF.

The chain is built from TRBV28 and TRBJ1-5; TRBD1 matches at 8 bases. Germline CDR1 and CDR2: MDHEN and SYDVKM. J was trimmed by 0 bases and V by 5 bases; bases with no gene match: 6. The CDR3 runs to 16 residues. The CDR3 DNA is TGTGCCAGCAGTGACCGGACAGGGATTAGCAATCAGCCCCAGCATTTT. It translates to CASSDRTGISNQPQHF.

About this clonotype itself: A much larger clone differs by one base, so this may be a read error. The chain is built from TRBV2 and TRBJ2-7; D ambiguous. Germline CDR1 and CDR2: SNHLY and FYNNEI. The CDR3 is 11 amino acids. The CDR3 DNA sequence: TGTACCAGCAGCCCCGGATACGAGCAGTACGTC. Residues: CTSSPGYEQYV.

The table lists this clonotype with a few counts. The V gene is TRBV5-1, the J gene TRBJ2-7, with unresolved D. The CDR3 contains 14 residues. CDR1 is SGHRS and CDR2 is YFSETQ in the germline V gene. V gave up 2 bases and J gave up 6 bases, with 15 bases separating them. CDR3 sequence: CASSFQLNPGEQYF. In DNA form, the CDR3 reads TGCGCCAGCAGCTTCCAATTAAATCCGGGCGAGCAGTACTTC.

In this sample, this clonotype turned up a few times. The chain combines TRBV6-1 with TRBJ2-3; TRBD1 matches 7 bases. The CDR3 is 16 amino acids. Germline V gives CDR1 MNHNS, CDR2 SASEGT. V lost 5 bases to trimming and J lost 1 base; unmatched junction nucleotides: 9. CDR3 amino acids: CASSQRQGIGTDTQYF. DNA for the CDR3: TGTGCCAGCAGTCAAAGACAGGGTATCGGCACAGATACGCAGTATTTT.